This entry lists 24 T cell receptor beta chains sequenced from one sample in a study of blood T cell repertoires in COVID-19. Clones were sequenced by immunoSEQ multiplex PCR, and TCRdb holds only the in-frame ones, with some missing. The sample yields about 360,000 clones, approximately 89% seen once. Material: PBMCs or T cells enriched from blood (not recorded which). All receptors come from a man in his thirties or forties who had recovered from COVID-19.

This chain connects TRBV7-9 to TRBJ1-4; 8 bases map to TRBD1. Germline lookup yields CDR1 SEHNR and CDR2 FQNEAQ (reference sequence). This CDR3 has 14 amino acids. V lost 5 bases and J lost 5; bases outside the gene matches: 4. This chain's CDR3 is CASSHRTGNEKLFF. CDR3 in DNA: TGTGCCAGCAGCCACCGGACAGGGAATGAAAAACTGTTTTTT. Based on the CDR3 plus reference TRBV7-9 and TRBJ1-4, the full variable domain is DTGVSQNPRHKITKRGQNVTFRCDPISEHNRLYWYRQTLGQGPEFLTYFQNEAQLEKSRLLSDRFSAERPKGSFSTLEIQRTEQGDSAMYLCASSHRTGNEKLFFGSGTQLSVL.

The rearrangement uses TRBV29-1 and TRBJ1-3; D is possibly TRBD1 (5 bases). Germline CDR1 and CDR2: SQVTM and ANQGSEA. The CDR3 has 13 amino acids. Trimming left V 8 bases short and J 7 bases short, with 18 bases between. CDR3 protein: CSITGTLRNTIYF. CDR3 DNA: TGCAGCATCACCGGGACTCTTCGTAACACCATATATTTT. The complete variable domain, with remaining parts taken from reference TRBV29-1 and TRBJ1-3, reads SAVISQKPSRDICQRGTSLTIQCQVDSQVTMMFWYRQQPGQSLTLIATANQGSEATYESGFVIDKFPISRPNLTFSTLTVSNMSPEDSSIYLCSITGTLRNTIYFGEGSWLTVV.

This clone occurred a few times. V usage is TRBV5-4 and J usage is TRBJ2-6; possible D gene TRBD2, 6 bases. V was shortened by 0 bases and J by 4 bases, with 14 bases between the two germline ends. There are 17 residues in the CDR3. Germline loops: CDR1 SGHNT, CDR2 YYREEE (reference sequence). The CDR3 loop is CASSLGYAGLGANVLTF. The CDR3 bases are TGTGCCAGCAGCTTGGGGTACGCGGGGCTGGGGGCCAACGTCCTGACTTTC.

J is TRBJ1-1 and V is TRBV28, with D possibly matching TRBD1 (5 bases). V lost 0 bases and J lost 1, with 6 bases in between. CDR3 size: 14 residues. Germline assignment: CDR1 MDHEN and CDR2 SYDVKM. CDR3 sequence (DNA): TGTGCCAGCAGTTTATGGCAGGGGAACACTGAAGCTTTCTTT. It is translated as CASSLWQGNTEAFF. The full variable domain, in which reference TRBV28 and TRBJ1-1 provide the parts outside the CDR3, is DVKVTQSSRYLVKRTGEKVFLECVQDMDHENMFWYRQDPGLGLRLIYFSYDVKMKEKGDIPEGYSVSREKKERFSLILESASTNQTSMYLCASSLWQGNTEAFFGQGTRLTVV.

The chain links TRBV5-4 to TRBJ2-2; perhaps TRBD1 as D (6 bases). Germline V gene sequence: CDR1 SGHNT, CDR2 YYREEE (reference sequence). CDR3 length: 15 amino acids. Trimming took off 2 bases at V and 0 bases at J, with 8 bases between the two ends. The CDR3, as DNA: TGTGCCAGCAGCTTTTGGACAGCGAACACCGGGGAGCTGTTTTTT. Protein: CASSFWTANTGELFF.

The CDR3 nucleotides read TGCGCCAGCAGCAGGGGCGCTAGCGGGAACACCGGGGAGCTGTTTTTT. Translated: CASSRGASGNTGELFF. V usage is TRBV5-1 and J usage is TRBJ2-2; 7 bases agree with TRBD2. The germline CDR1 and CDR2 sequences are SGHRS and YFSETQ. The CDR3 runs to 16 residues. Unmatched junction bases numbered 7, after V lost 4 bases and J lost 1 base.

This clone was observed a few times. Distinct nucleotide sequences in the sample also encode this CDR3. The chain couples TRBV11-2 to TRBJ2-7, with no clear D. The germline V gene has CDR1 SGHAT and CDR2 FQNNGV. The V end lost 2 bases, the J end lost 2 bases, and 7 bases lay between the germline ends. CDR3 length: 13 residues. Written as DNA, the CDR3 is TGTGCCAGCAGCTTATTACATACCTACGAGCAGTACTTC. Translation gives CASSLLHTYEQYF.

The gene calls are TRBV18 and TRBJ1-5; D is ambiguous. The V end was cut by 2 bases, the J end by 3 bases, with 11 bases between. The CDR3 loop spans 15 amino acids. In germline, CDR1 is KGHSH, CDR2 LQKENI. The DNA for the CDR3 is TGTGCCAGCTCACCAGCTGGAGGGATCAATCAGCCCCAGCATTTT. This encodes CASSPAGGINQPQHF.

This clone was seen just once. V gene TRBV19 combines with J gene TRBJ1-4, with a weak D call TRBD1 (6 bases). Germline V gene sequence: CDR1 LNHDA, CDR2 SQIVND (reference sequence). This CDR3 contains 13 residues. Between the trimmed V and J ends, which lost 4 bases and 8 bases, there was a span of 11 bases. The CDR3 coding sequence is TGTGCCAGTAGTACATCACAGGGAGAAAAACTGTTTTTT. Encoded protein: CASSTSQGEKLFF.

The chain is built from TRBV10-3 and TRBJ1-2; 9 nucleotides align to TRBD1. CDR3 length: 13 residues. Trimming took 5 bases from V and 6 from J; bases not matched to a gene: 4. Germline lookup yields CDR1 ENHRY and CDR2 SYGVKD. The CDR3: CAISRTGENGYTF. The CDR3 DNA sequence: TGTGCCATCAGTAGGACAGGGGAGAATGGCTACACCTTC.

The V and J genes are TRBV2 and TRBJ1-4, with D unresolved. Trimming shortened V by 0 bases and J by 11 bases, and 7 bases separated the two germline ends. CDR3 length equals 12 residues. The germline V gene has CDR1 SNHLY and CDR2 FYNNEI. CDR3 residues: CASSEAPEKLFF. CDR3 sequence (DNA): TGTGCCAGCAGTGAAGCGCCCGAGAAACTGTTTTTT.

This sequence joins TRBV29-1 and TRBJ2-2; 8 nucleotides match TRBD2. The CDR3 is 13 amino acids. The V segment lost 5 bases and the J segment 7 bases; nucleotides outside the gene matches: 6. In germline, CDR1 is SQVTM, CDR2 ANQGSEA. The CDR3 spells CSVTGGAVGELFF. The DNA of the CDR3 is TGCAGCGTTACCGGGGGGGCGGTCGGGGAGCTGTTTTTT.

The J gene is TRBJ1-2, the V gene TRBV5-1; TRBD1 agrees at 7 bases. Germline-derived CDR1 and CDR2 are SGHRS and YFSETQ. The J segment lost 6 bases and the V segment lost 3 bases, leaving 5 bases of the junction unmatched. This CDR3 is built from 13 residues. CDR3 region: CASSSTGDDGYTF. CDR3 coding DNA: TGCGCCAGCAGCTCAACAGGGGATGATGGCTACACCTTC. Looking up the rest from reference TRBV5-1 and TRBJ1-2 gives the full variable domain: KAGVTQTPRYLIKTRGQQVTLSCSPISGHRSVSWYQQTPGQGLQFLFEYFSETQRNKGNFPGRFSGRQFSNSRSEMNVSTLELGDSALYLCASSSTGDDGYTFGSGTRLTVV.

The gene calls are TRBV6-5 and TRBJ2-7; TRBD1 aligns across 8 bases. CDR1 is MNHEY and CDR2 is SVGAGI in the germline V gene. The CDR3 extends over 15 amino acids. V was clipped by 6 bases and J by 2 bases; unmatched bases: 9. DNA for the CDR3: TGTGCCAGCAGCGGTAACAGGGGGGTCGCCTACGAGCAGTACTTC. Protein: CASSGNRGVAYEQYF.

The chain uses TRBV6-6 and TRBJ1-1; perhaps TRBD1 as D (5 bases). Trimming removed 6 bases at V and 7 bases at J, with 18 bases between. Germline V gene sequence: CDR1 MNHNY, CDR2 SVGAGI (reference sequence). There are 14 residues in the CDR3. The CDR3: CASRIVGEDIEAFF. The CDR3 DNA reads TGTGCCAGCAGAATTGTAGGGGAGGACATTGAAGCTTTCTTT.

The V gene is TRBV6-5, the J gene TRBJ1-5; the D is unclear. The CDR3 runs 13 residues. Between the trimmed V and J ends, which lost 7 bases and 4 bases, there was a span of 11 bases. From germline, CDR1 is MNHEY and CDR2 SVGAGI. CDR3 sequence (DNA): TGTGCCAGCATGGAGGTGTATAATCAGCCCCAGCATTTT. This sequence encodes CASMEVYNQPQHF.

The chain recombines TRBV7-3 with TRBJ2-5; the D gene is possibly TRBD1 (5 bases). The CDR3 has 13 residues. V was cut by 5 bases and J by 5 bases, with 12 bases left in between. Germline CDR1 and CDR2: SGHTA and FQGTGA. CDR3 nucleotides: TGTGCCAGCAGCCTTTTGGGGCTTGAGACCCAGTACTTC. It translates to CASSLLGLETQYF. The full variable domain, its missing parts supplied by reference TRBV7-3 and TRBJ2-5, is GAGVSQTPSNKVTEKGKYVELRCDPISGHTALYWYRQSLGQGPEFLIYFQGTGAADDSGLPNDRFFAVRPEGSVSTLKIQRTERGDSAVYLCASSLLGLETQYFGPGTRLLVL.

This clone was counted only a few times. The CDR3 bases are TGTGCCAGCAGCGCAACAGGGCTCGGTCAGCCCCAGCATTTT. This encodes CASSATGLGQPQHF. The gene calls are TRBV5-5 and TRBJ1-5; D may be TRBD1 (6 bases). Germline CDR1 is SGHKS and CDR2 is YYEKEE (reference sequence). The CDR3 loop spans 14 amino acids. Trimming removed 4 bases at V and 6 bases at J, with 14 bases between.

The chain recombines TRBV19 with TRBJ2-2; 9 nucleotides align to TRBD1. The CDR3 is made up of 12 amino acids. The V segment lost 8 bases and the J segment 7 bases; nucleotides outside the gene matches: 2. CDR1 is LNHDA, CDR2 SQIVND, per germline (reference sequence). CDR3: CASGQGSGELFF. In nucleotides, the CDR3 is TGTGCCAGTGGACAGGGGAGCGGGGAGCTGTTTTTT.

The sample holds one count of this clone. The V call is TRBV18, the J call TRBJ1-3; 10 positions agree with TRBD1. CDR1 is KGHSH, CDR2 LQKENI, per germline. With V trimmed by 3 bases and J by 6 bases, 2 bases remained unmatched. The CDR3 spans 14 residues. CDR3 sequence reads: CASSPGQGLNTIYF. In DNA form, the CDR3 reads TGTGCCAGCTCACCGGGACAGGGGTTAAACACCATATATTTT.

The chain couples TRBV9 to TRBJ1-4; TRBD1 matches 10 bases. CDR1 and CDR2 from the germline V gene are SGDLS and YYNGEE. This CDR3 comprises 16 residues. V was pared by 4 bases and J by 3 bases, with 6 bases of the junction left unmatched. This CDR3 reads CASSPPGTGANEKLFF. DNA for the CDR3: TGTGCCAGCAGCCCTCCCGGGACAGGGGCTAATGAAAAACTGTTTTTT.

The chain joins TRBV6-6 to TRBJ2-1, with 9 bases matching TRBD2. The CDR3 totals 13 residues. After removal of 11 bases from V and 3 bases from J, the junction contained 5 bases not matched to a gene. From germline, CDR1 is MNHNY and CDR2 SVGAGI (reference sequence). The CDR3 here is CASKAGGYNEQFF. In nucleotides, the CDR3 is TGTGCCTCAAAAGCGGGGGGCTACAATGAGCAGTTCTTC.

The chain combines TRBV4-2 with TRBJ2-1; D may be TRBD2 (6 bases). The CDR3 totals 17 residues. The V and J ends lost 0 bases and 7 bases respectively, with 19 bases between them. The germline V gene encodes CDR1 LGHNA and CDR2 YNFKEQ. This chain's CDR3 is CASSQEMEGSVSNEQFF. The CDR3 bases are TGTGCCAGCAGCCAAGAGATGGAGGGGAGTGTTTCGAATGAGCAGTTCTTC.

The chain joins TRBV5-1 to TRBJ1-6; unclear D gene. Germline V gene sequence: CDR1 SGHRS, CDR2 YFSETQ. V dropped 4 bases and J dropped 8 bases, with 16 bases sitting between them. The CDR3 runs to 15 residues. CDR3 sequence (DNA): TGCGCCAGCAGCCCCATAGAGGGCATTGATTCACCCCTCCACTTT. Translated, it gives CASSPIEGIDSPLHF.